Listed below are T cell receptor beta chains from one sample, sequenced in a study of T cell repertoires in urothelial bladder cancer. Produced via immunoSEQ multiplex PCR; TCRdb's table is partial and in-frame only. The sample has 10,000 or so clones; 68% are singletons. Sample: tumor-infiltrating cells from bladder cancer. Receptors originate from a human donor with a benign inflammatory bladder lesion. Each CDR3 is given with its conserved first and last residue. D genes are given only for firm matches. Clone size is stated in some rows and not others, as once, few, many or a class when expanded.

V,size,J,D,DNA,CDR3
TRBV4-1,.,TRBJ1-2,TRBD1,TGCGCCAGCAGACTTACAGGGGGCCCAAACTATGGCTACACCTTC,CASRLTGGPNYGYTF
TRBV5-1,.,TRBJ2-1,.,TGCGCCAGCAGCTTGGGATGGCGCACTCGCAACAATGAGCAGTTCTTC,CASSLGWRTRNNEQFF
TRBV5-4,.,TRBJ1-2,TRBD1,TGTGCCAGCAGCCGTCAGGGGGGAAATGGCTACACCTTC,CASSRQGGNGYTF
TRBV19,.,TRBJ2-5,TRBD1,TGTGCCAGTAGTCACAATCCCAGGGGACAGGGTGGAGTCCAAGAGACCCAGTACTTC,CASSHNPRGQGGVQETQYF
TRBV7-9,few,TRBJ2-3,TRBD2,TGTGCCAGCAGCTTGCTGCGGGGGGGCGCAGATACGCAGTATTTT,CASSLLRGGADTQYF
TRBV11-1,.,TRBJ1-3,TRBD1,TGTGCCAGCAGCTCCTACCTTCGACAGGGAAGGGACACCATATATTTT,CASSSYLRQGRDTIYF
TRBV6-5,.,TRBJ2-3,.,TGTGCCAGCAGTTACCTCCCCCAGGGTGGAGATACGCAGTATTTT,CASSYLPQGGDTQYF
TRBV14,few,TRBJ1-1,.,TGTGCCAGCAGCTCCTGGGGGGTAGGCACTGAAGCTTTCTTT,CASSSWGVGTEAFF
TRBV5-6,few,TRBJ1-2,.,TGTGCCAGCAGGATTACAGGGATCTATGGCTACACCTTC,CASRITGIYGYTF
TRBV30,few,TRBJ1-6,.,TGTGCCTGGAGGGGGTACGGGTACGATTCACCCCTCCACTTT,CAWRGYGYDSPLHF
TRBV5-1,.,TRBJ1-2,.,TGCGCCAGCAGCTTGGTCGGGGAAACTATGGCTGGCTACACCTTC,CASSLVGETMAGYTF
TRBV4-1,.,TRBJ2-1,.,TGCGCCAGCAGCCAAGATGACGGAGGGGCGAATGAGCAGTTCTTC,CASSQDDGGANEQFF
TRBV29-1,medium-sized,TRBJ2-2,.,TGCAGCGTTGAATTGGCAGGGATAAACACCGGGGAGCTGTTTTTT,CSVELAGINTGELFF
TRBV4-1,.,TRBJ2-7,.,TGCGCCAGCAGCCAAGAGGGGAGAGGAGGGGACGAGCAGTACTTC,CASSQEGRGGDEQYF
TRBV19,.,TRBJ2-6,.,TGTGCCAGTAGTATCTACTACCGTAGCTCTGGGGCCAACGTCCTGACTTTC,CASSIYYRSSGANVLTF
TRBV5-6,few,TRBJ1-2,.,TGTGCCAGCAGCAGGGACGAGCTCTATGGCTACACCTTC,CASSRDELYGYTF
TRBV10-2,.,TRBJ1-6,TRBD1,TGCGCCAGCAGTGAGAAGGACAGGGATGTGAATTCACCCCTCCACTTT,CASSEKDRDVNSPLHF
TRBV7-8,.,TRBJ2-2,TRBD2,TGTGCCAGCAGCTTATTGACTAGCGGGGGCCGGAACACCGGGGAGCTGTTTTTT,CASSLLTSGGRNTGELFF
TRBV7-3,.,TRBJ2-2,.,TGTGCCAGCAGCACGACCTACACCGGGGAGCTGTTTTTT,CASSTTYTGELFF
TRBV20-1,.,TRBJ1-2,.,TGCAGTGTCTCGGACTATGGCTACACCTTC,CSVSDYGYTF
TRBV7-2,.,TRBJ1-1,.,TGTGCCAGCAGCCCCCTGGGGGCCCTGAGGACTGAAGCTTTCTTT,CASSPLGALRTEAFF
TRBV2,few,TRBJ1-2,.,TGTGCCAGCAGCCCCCAGGGAAACTATGGCTACACCTTC,CASSPQGNYGYTF
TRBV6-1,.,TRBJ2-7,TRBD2,TGTGCCAGCAGTGATGGGGGGGTTATAGTCGACGAGCAGTACTTC,CASSDGGVIVDEQYF
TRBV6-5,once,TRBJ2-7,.,TGTGCCAGCAAACGATCCACAGCAACCTACGAGCAGTACTTC,CASKRSTATYEQYF
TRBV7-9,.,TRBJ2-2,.,TGTGCCAGCAGCCACCGAAGGGGAAACACCGGGGAGCTGTTTTTT,CASSHRRGNTGELFF
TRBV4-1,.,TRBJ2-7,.,TGCGCCAGCAGCCAAGGAGCCTGGCAGCTAGCCTACTACGAGCAGTACTTC,CASSQGAWQLAYYEQYF
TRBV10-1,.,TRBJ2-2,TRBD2,TGCGCCAGCCCTGTGACTAGCGGGGGGGCGGTCACCGGGGAGCTGTTTTTT,CASPVTSGGAVTGELFF
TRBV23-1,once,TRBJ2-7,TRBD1,TGCGCCAGCCCTCTGGGACAGTACTACGAGCAGTACTTC,CASPLGQYYEQYF
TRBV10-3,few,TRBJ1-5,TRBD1,TGTGCCATCAGTGAATTGTTTGACAGGGGGCATATGGGCAATCAGCCCCAGCATTTT,CAISELFDRGHMGNQPQHF
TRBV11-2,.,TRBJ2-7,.,TGTGCCAGCAGCCCGCAGACAGGTCCTTACGGGGAGCAGTACTTC,CASSPQTGPYGEQYF
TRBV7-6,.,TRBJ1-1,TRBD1,TGTGCCAGCAGCTCCCTTCCGGGACAGGGACAGAACACTGAAGCTTTCTTT,CASSSLPGQGQNTEAFF
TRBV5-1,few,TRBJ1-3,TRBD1,TGCGCCAGCAGCTTACGACCGGGACAGGGAGTTTCTGGAAACACCATATATTTT,CASSLRPGQGVSGNTIYF
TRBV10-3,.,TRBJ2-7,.,TGTGCCATCAGCTCACAGGGCTACGAGCAGTACTTC,CAISSQGYEQYF
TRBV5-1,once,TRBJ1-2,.,TGCGCCAGCAGCTTGGCTGGTTTAGGCGGCAGGGCCTTACCGAGGGGGTATGGCTACACCTTC,CASSLAGLGGRALPRGYGYTF
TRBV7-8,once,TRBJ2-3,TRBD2,TGTGCCAGCTCCCTATCCGAGCGGGGGGGCTATAGCACAGATACGCAGTATTTT,CASSLSERGGYSTDTQYF
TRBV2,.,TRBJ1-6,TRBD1,TGTGCCAGCTACAGGGGTAATTCACCCCTCCACTTT,CASYRGNSPLHF
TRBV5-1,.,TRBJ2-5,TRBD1,TGCGCCAGCAGCTTGGCCCCCGGGACAGGTCAAGAGACCCAGTACTTC,CASSLAPGTGQETQYF
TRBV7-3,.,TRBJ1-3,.,TGTGCCAGCAGCTTAAATGCTGGTGGAAACACCATATATTTT,CASSLNAGGNTIYF
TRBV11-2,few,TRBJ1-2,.,TGTGCCAGCGAGGAGGGGGCTAACTATGGCTACACCTTC,CASEEGANYGYTF
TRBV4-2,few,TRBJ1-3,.,TGTGCCAGCAGCCAAGAACTCCGGCAGAACACCATATATTTT,CASSQELRQNTIYF
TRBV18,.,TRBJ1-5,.,TGTGCCAGCTCTCGAGACGGGACACCTAATCAGCCCCAGCATTTT,CASSRDGTPNQPQHF
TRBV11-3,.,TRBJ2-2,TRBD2,TGTGCCAGCAGCCCCGGGGGGGGACATGCCGGGGAGCTGTTTTTT,CASSPGGGHAGELFF
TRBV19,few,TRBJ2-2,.,TGTGCCAGTAGTGAGCCTAGGAGGGGCTATAACACCGGGGAGCTGTTTTTT,CASSEPRRGYNTGELFF
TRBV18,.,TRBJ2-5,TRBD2,TGTGCCAGCTCACCGAACCTCGCGGGGGGCCCGGAAGAGACCCAGTACTTC,CASSPNLAGGPEETQYF
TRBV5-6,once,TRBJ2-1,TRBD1,TGTGCCAGCAGCCCCGGACAGGCCCGGGGTGAGCAGTTCTTC,CASSPGQARGEQFF
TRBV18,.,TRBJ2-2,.,TGTGCCAGCTCACCAGAACGGGCGACCGGGGAGCTGTTTTTT,CASSPERATGELFF
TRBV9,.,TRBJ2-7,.,TGTGCCAGCAGCGCGACCCCGAACGGGGGTACCTACGAGCAGTACTTC,CASSATPNGGTYEQYF
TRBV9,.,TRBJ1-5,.,TGTGCCAGCAGCTCGGACGCCGTGGGGGGCAATCAGCCCCAGCATTTT,CASSSDAVGGNQPQHF
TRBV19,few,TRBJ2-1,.,TGTGCCAGTAGTGGGGGGCCAGCAGGTGAGCAGTTCTTC,CASSGGPAGEQFF
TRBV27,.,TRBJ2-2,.,TGTGCCAGCAGGGAAGGACGGTTGAACACCGGGGAGCTGTTTTTT,CASREGRLNTGELFF
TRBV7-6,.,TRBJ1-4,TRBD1,TGTGCCAGCAGCTTAGGAGTGGGGACAGGGGATGAAAAACTGTTTTTT,CASSLGVGTGDEKLFF
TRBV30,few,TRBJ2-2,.,TGTGCCTGGAGTGATACGGGACTTTTCACCGGGGAGCTGTTTTTT,CAWSDTGLFTGELFF
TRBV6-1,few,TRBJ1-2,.,TGTGCCAGCAGTTATCGGATTTATGGCTACACCTTC,CASSYRIYGYTF
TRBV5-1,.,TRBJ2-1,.,TGCGCCAGCAGCCCAGACCCTGGGACGGCCTACAATGAGCAGTTCTTC,CASSPDPGTAYNEQFF
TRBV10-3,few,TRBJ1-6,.,TGTGCCATCAGTGGGGGGGCCCCCTCCTATAATTCACCCCTCCACTTT,CAISGGAPSYNSPLHF